One sample yielded the 30 T cell receptor beta chains listed below, sequenced in a study of siplizumab effects on memory and regulatory T cells. This table comes from immunoSEQ multiplex PCR, and its TCRdb copy is limited to in-frame clones, with some not included. The sample has 50,000 or so clones, over 75% seen once. Sequenced: naive CD8+ T cells sorted from blood. Receptors were obtained from a human donor in good health.

DNA of the CDR3: TGCGCCAGCAGCTTGGTGGGGACAGGGGACGGCACTGAAGCTTTCTTT. Its protein is CASSLVGTGDGTEAFF. The rearrangement joins TRBV5-1 to TRBJ1-1, with 10 bases lining up with TRBD1. V shed 0 bases and J 4 bases; nucleotides not matched to a gene: 6. Germline loops: CDR1 SGHRS, CDR2 YFSETQ. CDR3 size: 16 residues.

The rearrangement links TRBV9 to TRBJ2-4; the D gene is possibly TRBD2 (6 bases). There are 18 residues in the CDR3. Germline CDR1 is SGDLS and CDR2 is YYNGEE. The V end was cut by 0 bases, the J end by 6 bases, with 22 bases between. Written as DNA, the CDR3 is TGTGCCAGCAGCGTAGGAGACGAGGGACTCGTGAGGGGAAACATTCAGTACTTC. Its translation is CASSVGDEGLVRGNIQYF.

This chain connects TRBV2 to TRBJ1-1; 7 positions match TRBD1. V was clipped by 7 bases and J by 7 bases; unmatched bases: 12. Germline CDR1 reads SNHLY; CDR2 reads FYNNEI. The CDR3 loop spans 14 amino acids. The CDR3: CASNHRDSSFEAFF. CDR3 DNA sequence: TGTGCCAGCAACCATCGGGACAGCTCCTTTGAAGCTTTCTTT. Filled out from reference TRBV2 and TRBJ1-1, the complete variable domain reads EPEVTQTPSHQVTQMGQEVILRCVPISNHLYFYWYRQILGQKVEFLVSFYNNEISEKSEIFDDQFSVERPDGSNFTLKIRSTKLEDSAMYFCASNHRDSSFEAFFGQGTRLTVV.

This chain joins TRBV19 and TRBJ1-5; D not resolved. The CDR3 has 16 amino acids. Trimming took 2 bases from V and 7 from J, leaving 18 bases between them. Germline V gene data show CDR1 as LNHDA and CDR2 as SQIVND (reference sequence). DNA of the CDR3: TGTGCCAGTAGTATACTAGGTTTGGGGTTTCAGCAGCCCCAGCATTTT. Encoded protein: CASSILGLGFQQPQHF.

The J gene is TRBJ2-1, the V gene TRBV30, with TRBD2 matching over 8 bases. CDR3 length: 14 amino acids. Germline assignment: CDR1 GTSNPN and CDR2 SVGIG (reference sequence). Germline trimming cut 0 bases from V and 8 bases from J; bases unmatched to any gene: 6. As DNA, the CDR3 is TGTGCCTGGAGTGTCGGAGCGGGAGTAGATGAGCAGTTCTTC. This codes for CAWSVGAGVDEQFF.

The J gene is TRBJ1-4, the V gene TRBV11-2; TRBD1 agrees at 9 bases. Germline V gene data show CDR1 as SGHAT and CDR2 as FQNNGV. V trimming: 5 bases; J trimming: 8 bases; junction bases outside the gene matches: 12. This CDR3 contains 16 residues. The CDR3 reads CASSQISTGGWEKLFF. The CDR3 DNA is TGTGCCAGCAGCCAAATATCGACAGGGGGTTGGGAAAAACTGTTTTTT.

The gene calls are TRBV13 and TRBJ2-7; TRBD2 agrees at 9 bases. Germline assignment: CDR1 PRHDT and CDR2 FYEKMQ (reference sequence). The CDR3 runs to 15 residues. V lost 1 base, J lost 2 bases, and 3 bases stayed unmatched. The CDR3 is CASSLVGGGAYEQYF. The CDR3 DNA sequence: TGTGCCAGCAGCTTAGTCGGCGGGGGGGCCTACGAGCAGTACTTC.

This clone was seen just once. The V gene is TRBV6-1, the J gene TRBJ2-5, with 7 bases that match TRBD2. There are 13 residues in the CDR3. V dropped 8 bases and J dropped 4; count of bases not matched to a gene: 7. In germline, CDR1 is MNHNS, CDR2 SASEGT. The CDR3 bases are TGTGCCAGCGGACTAGACCTAACAGAGACCCAGTACTTC. Protein: CASGLDLTETQYF.

The chain has TRBV5-8 and TRBJ1-5; no reliable D call. The CDR3 has 13 residues. Trimming left V 1 base short and J 0 bases short, with 2 bases between. Germline V gives CDR1 SGHTS, CDR2 YDEGEE. The CDR3 DNA is TGTGCCAGCAGCTTGTTTAGCAATCAGCCCCAGCATTTT. Amino acids: CASSLFSNQPQHF.

About this clone: One end of the junction is discordant with germline, which a read error may explain. The chain combines TRBV27 with TRBJ1-6; 8 bases line up with TRBD1. This CDR3 region has 16 residues. CDR1 is MNHEY, CDR2 SMNVEV, per germline (reference sequence). The CDR3 is CASSLSRQGPDSPLHF. DNA of the CDR3: TGTGCCAGCAGTCTATCCCGACAGGGGCCGGATTCACCCCTCCACTTT.

The J gene is TRBJ2-7, the V gene TRBV5-6, with D unclear. Germline CDR1 is SGHDT and CDR2 is YYEEEE. The CDR3 spans 14 residues. V lost 6 bases to trimming and J lost 1 base, with 14 bases between them. The CDR3, as DNA: TGTGCCAGCACCCCGGACGGATATTCCTACGAGCAGTACTTC. It is translated as CASTPDGYSYEQYF.

This chain joins TRBV7-9 and TRBJ2-7; D ambiguous. The CDR3 consists of 13 residues. V lost 5 bases and J lost 2, with 10 bases in between. CDR1 SEHNR and CDR2 FQNEAQ come from the germline V gene (reference sequence). CDR3 protein: CASSLLAAYEQYF. In DNA, the CDR3 is TGTGCCAGCAGCCTCCTGGCGGCCTACGAGCAGTACTTC. The complete variable domain, with remaining parts taken from reference TRBV7-9 and TRBJ2-7, reads DTGVSQNPRHKITKRGQNVTFRCDPISEHNRLYWYRQTLGQGPEFLTYFQNEAQLEKSRLLSDRFSAERPKGSFSTLEIQRTEQGDSAMYLCASSLLAAYEQYFGPGTRLTVT.

The chain is built from TRBV7-9 and TRBJ2-7; 9 nucleotides line up with TRBD1. This CDR3 is built from 15 residues. Germline CDR1 and CDR2: SEHNR and FQNEAQ (reference sequence). J was trimmed by 4 bases and V by 1 base; bases with no gene match: 5. The CDR3 spells CASSLGDREQYEQYF. In nucleotides, the CDR3 is TGTGCCAGCAGCTTAGGGGACAGGGAGCAGTACGAGCAGTACTTC.

This clone occurred a few times. In nucleotides, the CDR3 is TGTGCCAGCAGTTTAGACAGGGGGTTGAATGGCTACACCTTC. Translated, it gives CASSLDRGLNGYTF. V gene TRBV27 combines with J gene TRBJ1-2; TRBD1 aligns across 9 bases. Germline V gives CDR1 MNHEY, CDR2 SMNVEV (reference sequence). V was clipped by 2 bases and J by 6 bases; unmatched bases: 4. The CDR3 contains 14 residues.

The chain employs TRBV11-3 and TRBJ2-7, with D possibly TRBD2 on 6 matching bases. Per the germline V gene, CDR1 is SGHNT and CDR2 is YENEEA. V was cut by 5 bases and J by 4 bases, with 15 bases left in between. The CDR3 has 14 residues. The CDR3 region has the DNA TGTGCCAGCAGCGTCGGGTTCGGGGGTTACGAGCAGTACTTC. Protein: CASSVGFGGYEQYF.

Only a few counts were recorded for this clone. V gene TRBV27 combines with J gene TRBJ1-2; the match to TRBD1 covers 9 bases. This CDR3 region has 16 residues. The J segment lost 4 bases and the V segment lost 4 bases, leaving 10 bases of the junction unmatched. CDR1 is MNHEY and CDR2 is SMNVEV in the germline V gene (reference sequence). The CDR3 nucleotides are TGTGCCAGCAGTTACGGACAGGGGTTAAATCTCTATGGCTACACCTTC. It translates to CASSYGQGLNLYGYTF.

Only a few counts were recorded for this clone. The rearrangement links TRBV27 to TRBJ1-2; D is possibly TRBD1 (6 bases). Germline CDR1 is MNHEY and CDR2 is SMNVEV (reference sequence). V was shortened by 9 bases and J by 8 bases, with 19 bases between the two germline ends. The CDR3 sequence is 13 residues long. This CDR3 is CASRAGVEKGYTF. The CDR3 DNA reads TGTGCCAGTCGTGCAGGGGTGGAGAAGGGCTACACCTTC.

The chain links TRBV7-9 to TRBJ2-3, with D tentatively TRBD1 or TRBD2 (7 bases each). Germline CDR1 reads SEHNR; CDR2 reads FQNEAQ (reference sequence). This CDR3 has 18 amino acids. V lost 5 bases, J lost 3 bases, and 24 bases lay in between. The CDR3 is CASSPPRQGLLKTDTQYF. The CDR3 DNA sequence: TGTGCCAGCAGCCCGCCAAGACAGGGACTACTCAAAACAGATACGCAGTATTTT.

The DNA of the CDR3 is TGTGCCAGTAGGCACCTCAGCCTAGGATATCGAGAATCCAATGAGCAGTTCTTC. Translated: CASRHLSLGYRESNEQFF. The rearrangement joins TRBV19 to TRBJ2-1; no reliable D call. Trimming took 6 bases from V and 6 from J, leaving 27 bases between them. Germline V gene data show CDR1 as LNHDA and CDR2 as SQIVND (reference sequence). The CDR3 totals 18 residues.

The rearrangement joins TRBV7-9 to TRBJ1-2; unclear D gene. V was cut by 5 bases and J by 6 bases, with 19 bases left in between. Germline loops: CDR1 SEHNR, CDR2 FQNEAQ (reference sequence). This CDR3 has 15 residues. For the CDR3, the DNA is TGTGCCAGCAGCAGACAAGGACGGCAGGCTGATGGCTACACCTTC. Its protein is CASSRQGRQADGYTF.

This clone was seen only once. The genes are TRBV9 and TRBJ2-3; D remains unclear. The CDR3 spans 14 residues. Germline CDR1 is SGDLS and CDR2 is YYNGEE. V lost 4 bases and J lost 4, with 13 bases in between. In DNA, the CDR3 is TGTGCCAGCAGCAACCGGTGGGATTCAGATACGCAGTATTTT. Translated: CASSNRWDSDTQYF.

This chain connects TRBV29-1 to TRBJ2-7; perhaps TRBD2 as D (5 bases). Germline CDR1 is SQVTM and CDR2 is ANQGSEA. The CDR3 contains 12 residues. The V end was cut by 6 bases, the J end by 6 bases, with 15 bases between. CDR3 sequence: CSVDMSGSEQYF. The CDR3 DNA reads TGCAGCGTCGACATGAGTGGGAGCGAGCAGTACTTC.

This clone was found once. The chain uses TRBV29-1 and TRBJ2-7; D remains unclear. V lost 4 bases, J lost 2 bases, and 12 bases lay in between. CDR1 and CDR2 (germline): SQVTM, ANQGSEA. This CDR3 contains 13 residues. CDR3 sequence (DNA): TGCAGCGTTGGACCGAACCTCGCCTACGAGCAGTACTTC. This encodes CSVGPNLAYEQYF.

The rearrangement joins TRBV12-5 to TRBJ2-2; D uncertain. The CDR3 covers 12 residues. The V gene's germline CDR1 is LGHNT and CDR2 FRNRAP. Trimming shortened V by 7 bases and J by 4 bases, and 7 bases separated the two germline ends. CDR3 bases: TGTGCTAGTGTCCTCCCCACCGGGGAGCTGTTTTTT. Translated, it gives CASVLPTGELFF.

The CDR3 DNA reads TGTGCCAGCAGTTTGTCTCGAGCGACTAGCGGGGGGGAGGAGTTCTTC. Amino acid sequence: CASSLSRATSGGEEFF. The chain links TRBV6-5 to TRBJ2-1; the match to TRBD2 covers 14 bases. Germline loops: CDR1 MNHEY, CDR2 SVGAGI. The J segment lost 14 bases and the V segment lost 4 bases, leaving 13 bases of the junction unmatched. CDR3 length: 16 residues.

The CDR3 DNA reads as TGTGCCAGCAGCCCCCAAGCGGTCAGCAATCAGCCCCAGCATTTT. As protein: CASSPQAVSNQPQHF. This chain connects TRBV7-6 to TRBJ1-5; D is unclear. Germline V gene data show CDR1 as SGHVS and CDR2 as FNYEAQ. The CDR3 consists of 15 residues. Trimming removed 5 bases at V and 1 base at J, with 12 bases between.

This rearrangement joins TRBV5-1 to TRBJ2-2; D gene unclear. CDR1 SGHRS and CDR2 YFSETQ come from the germline V gene. Trimming shortened V by 9 bases and J by 4 bases, and 10 bases separated the two germline ends. The CDR3 loop spans 12 amino acids. CDR3 nucleotides: TGCGCCACCCTCAACCCCACCGGGGAGCTGTTTTTT. Translation gives CATLNPTGELFF.

V usage is TRBV20-1 and J usage is TRBJ1-3, with D unresolved. This CDR3 contains 11 residues. Germline lookup yields CDR1 DFQATT and CDR2 SNEGSKA (reference sequence). Trimming left V 3 bases short and J 4 bases short, with 4 bases between. DNA for the CDR3: TGCAGTGCTAGGACCGGAAACACCATATATTTT. It yields the protein CSARTGNTIYF.

The chain uses TRBV5-1 and TRBJ2-1, with D possibly being TRBD1 (6 bases). Germline V gene data show CDR1 as SGHRS and CDR2 as YFSETQ. Trimming left V 0 bases short and J 10 bases short, with 14 bases between. The CDR3 loop spans 14 amino acids. The CDR3 coding sequence is TGCGCCAGCAGCTTGGCCCAGGGGAGCCCGGAGCAGTTCTTC. Translation: CASSLAQGSPEQFF.

The V and J genes are TRBV7-9 and TRBJ2-1; D possibly corresponds to TRBD1 (5 bases). The CDR3 covers 16 residues. V lost 1 base and J 3 bases, leaving 13 bases between the germline ends. Per the germline V gene, CDR1 is SEHNR and CDR2 is FQNEAQ (reference sequence). This CDR3 is CASSLVSPRGYNEQFF. In DNA form, the CDR3 reads TGTGCCAGCAGCTTAGTTTCTCCAAGGGGCTACAATGAGCAGTTCTTC.